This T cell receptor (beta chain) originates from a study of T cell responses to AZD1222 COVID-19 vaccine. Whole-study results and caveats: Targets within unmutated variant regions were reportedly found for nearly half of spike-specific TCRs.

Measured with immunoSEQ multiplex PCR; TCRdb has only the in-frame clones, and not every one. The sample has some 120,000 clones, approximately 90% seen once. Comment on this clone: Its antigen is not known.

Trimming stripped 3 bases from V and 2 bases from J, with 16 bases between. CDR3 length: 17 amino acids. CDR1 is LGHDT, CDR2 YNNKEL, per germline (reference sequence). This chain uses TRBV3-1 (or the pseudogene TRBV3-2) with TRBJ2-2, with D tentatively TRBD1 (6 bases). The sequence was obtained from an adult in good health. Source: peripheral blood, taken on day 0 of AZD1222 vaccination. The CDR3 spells CASSQYRVVRNTGELFF. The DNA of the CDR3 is TGTGCCAGCAGCCAGTACAGGGTTGTCCGTAACACCGGGGAGCTGTTTTTT.